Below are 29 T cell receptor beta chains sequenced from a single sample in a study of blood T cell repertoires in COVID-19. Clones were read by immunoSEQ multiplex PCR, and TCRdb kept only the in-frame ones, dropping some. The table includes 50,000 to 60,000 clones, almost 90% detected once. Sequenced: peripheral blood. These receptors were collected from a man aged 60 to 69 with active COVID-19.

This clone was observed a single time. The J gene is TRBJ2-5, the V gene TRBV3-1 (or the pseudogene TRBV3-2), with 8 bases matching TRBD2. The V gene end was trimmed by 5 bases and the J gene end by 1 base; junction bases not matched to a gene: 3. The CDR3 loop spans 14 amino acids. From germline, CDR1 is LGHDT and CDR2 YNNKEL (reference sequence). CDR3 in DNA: TGTGCCAGCAGCGGGGGGACTAGCCAAGAGACCCAGTACTTC. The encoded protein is CASSGGTSQETQYF.

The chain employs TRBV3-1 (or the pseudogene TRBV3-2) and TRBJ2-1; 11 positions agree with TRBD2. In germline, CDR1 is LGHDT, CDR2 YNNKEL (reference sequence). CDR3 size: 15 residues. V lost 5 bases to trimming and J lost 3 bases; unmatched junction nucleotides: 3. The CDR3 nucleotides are TGTGCCAGCAGCTCGACTAGCGGGGACTACAATGAGCAGTTCTTC. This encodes CASSSTSGDYNEQFF.

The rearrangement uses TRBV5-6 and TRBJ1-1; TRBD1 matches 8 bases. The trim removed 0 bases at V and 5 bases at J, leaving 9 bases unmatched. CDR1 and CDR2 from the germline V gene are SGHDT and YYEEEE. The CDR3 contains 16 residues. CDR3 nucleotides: TGTGCCAGCAGCTTGGGATGGACAGGGATGAGTACTGAAGCTTTCTTT. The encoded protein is CASSLGWTGMSTEAFF. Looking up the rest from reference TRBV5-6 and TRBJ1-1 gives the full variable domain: DAGVTQSPTHLIKTRGQQVTLRCSPKSGHDTVSWYQQALGQGPQFIFQYYEEEERQRGNFPDRFSGHQFPNYSSELNVNALLLGDSALYLCASSLGWTGMSTEAFFGQGTRLTVV.

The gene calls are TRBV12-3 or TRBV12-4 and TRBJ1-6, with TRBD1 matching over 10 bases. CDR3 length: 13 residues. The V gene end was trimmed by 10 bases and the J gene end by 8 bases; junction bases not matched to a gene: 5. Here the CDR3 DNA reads TGTGCCACCTCCGGGACAGGGGATTCACCCCTCCACTTT. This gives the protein CATSGTGDSPLHF.

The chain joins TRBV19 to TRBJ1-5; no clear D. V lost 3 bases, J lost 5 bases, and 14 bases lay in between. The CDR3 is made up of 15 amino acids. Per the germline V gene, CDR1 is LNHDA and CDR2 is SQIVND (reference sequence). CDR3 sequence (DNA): TGTGCCAGTAGTATCAGGCCGTCGGGAGATCAGCCCCAGCATTTT. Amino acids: CASSIRPSGDQPQHF.

The CDR3 protein is CASSAQGGGQPQHF. Written as DNA, the CDR3 is TGTGCCAGCAGCGCACAGGGTGGCGGTCAGCCCCAGCATTTT. The chain combines TRBV14 with TRBJ1-5; a possible D gene is TRBD1 (6 bases). Trimming stripped 5 bases from V and 6 bases from J, with 14 bases between. CDR3 size: 14 residues. CDR1 is SGHDN, CDR2 FVKESK, per germline.

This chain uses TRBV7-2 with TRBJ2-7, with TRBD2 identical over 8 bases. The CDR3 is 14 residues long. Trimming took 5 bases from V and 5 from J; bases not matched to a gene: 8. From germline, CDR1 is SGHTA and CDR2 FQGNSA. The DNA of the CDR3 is TGTGCCAGCAGCCCGGGGGGGAGGACGAACGAGCAGTACTTC. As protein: CASSPGGRTNEQYF.

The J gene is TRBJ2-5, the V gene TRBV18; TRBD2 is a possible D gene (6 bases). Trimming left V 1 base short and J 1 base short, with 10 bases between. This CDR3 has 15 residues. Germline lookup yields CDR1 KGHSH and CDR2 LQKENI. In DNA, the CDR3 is TGTGCCAGCTCACCACAGGAGGGGCGCCAAGAGACCCAGTACTTC. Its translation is CASSPQEGRQETQYF.

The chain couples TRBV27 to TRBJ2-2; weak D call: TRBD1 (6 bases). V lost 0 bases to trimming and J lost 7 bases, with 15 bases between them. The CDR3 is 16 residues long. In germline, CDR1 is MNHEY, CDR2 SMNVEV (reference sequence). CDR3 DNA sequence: TGTGCCAGCAGTTTATCCAGGGGATCGTATGGCGGGGAGCTGTTTTTT. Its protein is CASSLSRGSYGGELFF.

CDR3 region: CASSSGAGVGEQFF. The CDR3 bases are TGTGCCAGCAGTTCAGGAGCGGGAGTTGGTGAGCAGTTCTTC. The rearrangement joins TRBV27 to TRBJ2-1; TRBD2 agrees at 8 bases. The CDR3 consists of 14 residues. Per the germline V gene, CDR1 is MNHEY and CDR2 is SMNVEV (reference sequence). The V gene end was trimmed by 4 bases and the J gene end by 9 bases; junction bases not matched to a gene: 8.

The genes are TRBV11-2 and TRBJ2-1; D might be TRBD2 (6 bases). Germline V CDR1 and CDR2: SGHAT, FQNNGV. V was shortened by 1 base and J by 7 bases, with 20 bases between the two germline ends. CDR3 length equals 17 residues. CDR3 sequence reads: CASSLAPVGGEGNEQFF. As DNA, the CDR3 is TGTGCCAGCAGCTTAGCTCCGGTAGGAGGGGAAGGGAATGAGCAGTTCTTC.

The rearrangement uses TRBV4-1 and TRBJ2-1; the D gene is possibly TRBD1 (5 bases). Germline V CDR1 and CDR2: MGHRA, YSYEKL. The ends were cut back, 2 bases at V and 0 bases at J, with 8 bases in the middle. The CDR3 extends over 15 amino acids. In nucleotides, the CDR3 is TGCGCCAGCAGCCAACAGGGTAGCTCCTACAATGAGCAGTTCTTC. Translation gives CASSQQGSSYNEQFF.

The CDR3 here is CASRKDRGHEQYF. The CDR3 DNA reads TGTGCCAGCAGAAAAGACAGGGGCCACGAGCAGTACTTC. This chain uses TRBV6-5 with TRBJ2-7, with 8 positions matching TRBD1. After removal of 6 bases from V and 5 bases from J, the junction contained 6 bases not matched to a gene. The CDR3 has 13 amino acids. CDR1 is MNHEY and CDR2 is SVGAGI in the germline V gene.

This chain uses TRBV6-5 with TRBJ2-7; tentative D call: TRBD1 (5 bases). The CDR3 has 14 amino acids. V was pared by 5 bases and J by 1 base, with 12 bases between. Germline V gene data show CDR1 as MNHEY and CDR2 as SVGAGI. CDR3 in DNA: TGTGCCAGCAGTACCCCGCAGGGTTCCTACGAGCAGTACTTC. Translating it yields CASSTPQGSYEQYF.

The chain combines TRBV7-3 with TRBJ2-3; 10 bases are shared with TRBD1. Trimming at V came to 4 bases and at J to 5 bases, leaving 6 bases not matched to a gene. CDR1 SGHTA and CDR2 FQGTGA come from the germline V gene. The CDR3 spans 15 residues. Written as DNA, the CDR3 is TGTGCCAGCAGCTCCACCGGGACAGGGGTAGATACGCAGTATTTT. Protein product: CASSSTGTGVDTQYF.

The CDR3: CASSPGLFSDTQYF. The CDR3 DNA sequence: TGTGCCAGTAGTCCCGGACTATTCTCAGATACGCAGTATTTT. This chain connects TRBV19 to TRBJ2-3; D may be TRBD2 (6 bases). CDR3 length: 14 residues. V lost 5 bases to trimming and J lost 4 bases, with 13 bases between them. CDR1 is LNHDA, CDR2 SQIVND, per germline (reference sequence).

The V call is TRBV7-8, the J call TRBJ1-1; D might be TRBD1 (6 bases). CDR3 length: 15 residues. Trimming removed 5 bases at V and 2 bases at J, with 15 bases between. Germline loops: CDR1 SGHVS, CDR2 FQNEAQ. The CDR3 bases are TGTGCCAGCAGCCCCCCCAGGGGAAAAAACACTGAAGCTTTCTTT. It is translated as CASSPPRGKNTEAFF.

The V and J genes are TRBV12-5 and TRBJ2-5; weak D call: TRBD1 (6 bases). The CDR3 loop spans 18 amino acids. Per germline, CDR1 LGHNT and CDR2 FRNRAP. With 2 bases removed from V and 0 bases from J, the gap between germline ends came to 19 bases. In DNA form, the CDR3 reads TGTGCTAGTGGTTTGAAACAACCCGGACAGAGCGACCAAGAGACCCAGTACTTC. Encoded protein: CASGLKQPGQSDQETQYF.

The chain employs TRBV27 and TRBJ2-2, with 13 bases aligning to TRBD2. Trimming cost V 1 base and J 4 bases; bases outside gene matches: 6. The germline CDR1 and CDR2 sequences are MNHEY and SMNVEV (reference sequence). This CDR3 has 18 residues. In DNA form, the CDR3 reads TGTGCCAGCAGTTTATACTGGACTAGCGGGAGTGTCACCGGGGAGCTGTTTTTT. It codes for CASSLYWTSGSVTGELFF.

The CDR3 nucleotides are TGTGCCAGCAGTTTTTTAGGGGACAATCAGCCCCAGCATTTT. Protein sequence: CASSFLGDNQPQHF. The V and J genes are TRBV27 and TRBJ1-5; D perhaps matches TRBD1 (5 bases). The CDR3 extends over 14 amino acids. V shed 3 bases and J shed 3 bases, with 9 bases lying between them. Per germline, CDR1 MNHEY and CDR2 SMNVEV (reference sequence).

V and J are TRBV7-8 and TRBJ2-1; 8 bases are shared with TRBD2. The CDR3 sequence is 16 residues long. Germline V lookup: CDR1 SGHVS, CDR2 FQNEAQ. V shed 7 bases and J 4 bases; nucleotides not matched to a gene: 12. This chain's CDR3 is CASTKDGLAGYNEQFF. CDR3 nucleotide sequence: TGTGCCAGCACCAAGGATGGGCTAGCGGGTTACAATGAGCAGTTCTTC.

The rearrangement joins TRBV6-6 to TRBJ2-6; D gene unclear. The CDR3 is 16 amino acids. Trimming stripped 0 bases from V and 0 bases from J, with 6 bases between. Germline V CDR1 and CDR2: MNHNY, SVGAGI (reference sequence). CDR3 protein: CASSYSGRSGANVLTF. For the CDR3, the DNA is TGTGCCAGCAGTTACTCGGGCCGCTCTGGGGCCAACGTCCTGACTTTC.

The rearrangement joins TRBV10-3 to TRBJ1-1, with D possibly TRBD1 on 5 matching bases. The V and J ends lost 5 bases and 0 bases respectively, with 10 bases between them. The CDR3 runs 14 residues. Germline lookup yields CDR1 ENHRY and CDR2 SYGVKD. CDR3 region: CAISTQGLNTEAFF. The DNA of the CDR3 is TGTGCCATCAGTACTCAGGGCTTGAACACTGAAGCTTTCTTT.

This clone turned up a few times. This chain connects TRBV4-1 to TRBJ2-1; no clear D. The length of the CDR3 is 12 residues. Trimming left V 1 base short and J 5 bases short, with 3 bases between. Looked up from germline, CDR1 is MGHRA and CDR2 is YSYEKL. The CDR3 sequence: CASSQGDNEQFF. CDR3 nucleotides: TGCGCCAGCAGCCAAGGAGACAATGAGCAGTTCTTC.

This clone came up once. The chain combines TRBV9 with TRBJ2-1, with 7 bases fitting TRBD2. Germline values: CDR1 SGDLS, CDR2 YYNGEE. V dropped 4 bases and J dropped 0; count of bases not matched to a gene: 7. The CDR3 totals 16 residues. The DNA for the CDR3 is TGTGCCAGCAGCACCCCTAGCGGCCCCTCCTACAATGAGCAGTTCTTC. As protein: CASSTPSGPSYNEQFF.

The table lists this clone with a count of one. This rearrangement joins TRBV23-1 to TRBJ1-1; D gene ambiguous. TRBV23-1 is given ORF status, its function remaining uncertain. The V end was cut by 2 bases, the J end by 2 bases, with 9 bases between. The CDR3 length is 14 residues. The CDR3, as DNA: TGCGCCAGCAGTCAAGCGAGGGAAAACACTGAAGCTTTCTTT. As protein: CASSQARENTEAFF.

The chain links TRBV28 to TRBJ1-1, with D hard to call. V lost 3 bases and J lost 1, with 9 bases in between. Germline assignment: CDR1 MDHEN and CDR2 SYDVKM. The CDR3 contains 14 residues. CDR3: CASSLRAPNTEAFF. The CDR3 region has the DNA TGTGCCAGCAGTTTGAGGGCTCCGAACACTGAAGCTTTCTTT. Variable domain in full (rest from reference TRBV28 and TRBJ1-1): DVKVTQSSRYLVKRTGEKVFLECVQDMDHENMFWYRQDPGLGLRLIYFSYDVKMKEKGDIPEGYSVSREKKERFSLILESASTNQTSMYLCASSLRAPNTEAFFGQGTRLTVV.

CDR3 DNA: TGTGCCATCGGGACAGGGGCAAGTGTGGGTACGCAGTATTTT. This gives the protein CAIGTGASVGTQYF. The chain couples TRBV19 to TRBJ2-3; 10 nucleotides align to TRBD1. The V gene end was trimmed by 10 bases and the J gene end by 8 bases; junction bases not matched to a gene: 12. The CDR3 runs to 14 residues. Germline CDR1 and CDR2: LNHDA and SQIVND (reference sequence).

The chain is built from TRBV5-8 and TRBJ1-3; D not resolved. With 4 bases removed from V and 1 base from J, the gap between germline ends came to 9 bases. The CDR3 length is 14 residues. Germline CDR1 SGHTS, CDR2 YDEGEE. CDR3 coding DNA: TGTGCCAGCAGCCCACGTAGTTCTGGAAACACCATATATTTT. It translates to CASSPRSSGNTIYF.